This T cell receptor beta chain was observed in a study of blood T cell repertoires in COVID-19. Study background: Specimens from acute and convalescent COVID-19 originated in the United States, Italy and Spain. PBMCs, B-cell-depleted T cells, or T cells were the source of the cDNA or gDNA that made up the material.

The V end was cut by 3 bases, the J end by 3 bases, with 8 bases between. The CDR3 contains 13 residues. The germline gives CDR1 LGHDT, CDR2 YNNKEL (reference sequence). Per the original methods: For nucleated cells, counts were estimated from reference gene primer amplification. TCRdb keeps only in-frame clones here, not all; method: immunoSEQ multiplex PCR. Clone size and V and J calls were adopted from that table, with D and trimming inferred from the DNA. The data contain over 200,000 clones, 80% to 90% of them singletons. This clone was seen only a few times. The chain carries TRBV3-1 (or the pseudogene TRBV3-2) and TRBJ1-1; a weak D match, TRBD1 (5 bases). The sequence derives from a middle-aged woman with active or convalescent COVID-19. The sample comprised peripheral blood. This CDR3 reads CASSQAGDTEAFF. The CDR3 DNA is TGTGCCAGCAGCCAGGCGGGGGACACTGAAGCTTTCTTT.